This entry features one T cell receptor beta chain sequence. Germline CDR1 is MNHNS and CDR2 is SASEGT. This CDR3 is built from 14 residues. The V segment lost 3 bases and the J segment 9 bases; nucleotides outside the gene matches: 4. The data originate from a study of blood T cell repertoires in COVID-19. Some clones are missing from TCRdb's copy, which holds only in-frame ones; the method was immunoSEQ multiplex PCR. In the table there are about 98,000 clones, roughly nine tenths of which are singletons. The clonotype comes from a man between 65 and 85 years old with acute or convalescent COVID-19. The chain employs TRBV6-1 and TRBJ1-6; 8 bases agree with TRBD1. Sequenced sample: peripheral blood. The CDR3 nucleotides are TGTGCCAGCAGTGAGACAGGGGTGGGTTCACCCCTCCACTTT. Translation: CASSETGVGSPLHF.